The present T cell receptor (beta chain) was sequenced within a study of shared clonotypes between healthy human individuals. Study-level points and caveats: Shared clonotypes: roughly 4.5% naive CD4, under 4% naive CD8, under 2.5% memory CD4, approximately 0.4% memory CD8.

About this clone: The antigen is unknown.

Sequencing used immunoSEQ multiplex PCR; TCRdb keeps in-frame clones, though not all of them. The data contain hundreds of thousands of clones, about 95% of them singletons. Terminally differentiated effector memory CD45RA+ cells were excluded by CCR7 positive selection of CD45RO-negative cells. The TCR was taken from a woman aged 25 to 39 in good health. The sample comprised naive CD8+ T cells sorted from blood.

In DNA form, the CDR3 reads TGTGCCAGCAGCTTAGGTGGGTTTGGGGGACTAGCGAAATACAATGAGCAGTTCTTC. It specifies CASSLGGFGGLAKYNEQFF. The chain employs TRBV7-8 and TRBJ2-1; 10 bases match TRBD2. V dropped 1 base and J dropped 4; count of bases not matched to a gene: 13. The CDR3 sequence is 19 residues long. Germline CDR1 is SGHVS and CDR2 is FQNEAQ.